This TCR beta chain stems from a study of TIL therapy for anti-PD-1-resistant metastatic lung cancer. Study context: Median patient age was around 50, ranging about 35-80 years. Half of patients were current or former smokers.

CDR1 is MNHNS, CDR2 SASEGT, per germline. The V end was cut by 5 bases, the J end by 10 bases, with 12 bases between. This CDR3 has 11 amino acids. As for time point: pre-treatment sample, taken before nivolumab and TIL therapy. This was the immunoSEQ v3 assay. Repertoires were generated with immunoSEQ multiplex PCR, while TCRdb's copy carries only in-frame clones and drops some. The sample records tens of thousands of clones, more than 60% being singletons. The TCR originated in a person aged 25 to 85 with non-small cell lung cancer. The starting material was blood, obtained at baseline. J is TRBJ2-7 and V is TRBV6-1; no definite D call. CDR3 in amino acids: CASSYNQIQYF. The CDR3 coding sequence is TGTGCCAGCAGTTACAACCAAATCCAGTACTTC.